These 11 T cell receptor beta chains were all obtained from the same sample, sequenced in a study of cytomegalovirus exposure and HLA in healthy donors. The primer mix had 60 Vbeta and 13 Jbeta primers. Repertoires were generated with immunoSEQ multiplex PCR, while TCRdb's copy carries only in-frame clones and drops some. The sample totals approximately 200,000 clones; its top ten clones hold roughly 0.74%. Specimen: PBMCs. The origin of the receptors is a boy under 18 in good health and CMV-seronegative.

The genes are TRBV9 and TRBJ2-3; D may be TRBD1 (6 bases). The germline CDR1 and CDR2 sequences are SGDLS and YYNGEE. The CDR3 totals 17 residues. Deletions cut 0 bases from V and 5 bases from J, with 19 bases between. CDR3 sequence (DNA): TGTGCCAGCAGCGTAGACGCGACAGGCCTACCCATAGATACGCAGTATTTT. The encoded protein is CASSVDATGLPIDTQYF.

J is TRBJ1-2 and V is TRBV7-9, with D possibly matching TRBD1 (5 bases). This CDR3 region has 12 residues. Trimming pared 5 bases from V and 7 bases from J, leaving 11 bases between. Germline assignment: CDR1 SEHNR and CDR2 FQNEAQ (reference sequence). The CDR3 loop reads CASSGAFVGYTF. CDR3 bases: TGTGCCAGCAGCGGGGCGTTTGTTGGCTACACCTTC.

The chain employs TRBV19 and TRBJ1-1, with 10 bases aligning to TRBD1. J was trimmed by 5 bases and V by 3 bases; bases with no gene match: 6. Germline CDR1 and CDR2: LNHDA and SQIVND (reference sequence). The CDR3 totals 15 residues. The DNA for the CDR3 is TGTGCCAGTAGTATCCTAGACAGGGGGCGAACTGAAGCTTTCTTT. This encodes CASSILDRGRTEAFF.

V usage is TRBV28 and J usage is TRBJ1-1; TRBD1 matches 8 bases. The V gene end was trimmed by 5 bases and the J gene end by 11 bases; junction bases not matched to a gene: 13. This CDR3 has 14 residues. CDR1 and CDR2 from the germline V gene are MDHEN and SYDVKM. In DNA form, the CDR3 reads TGTGCCAGCAGTACCGGGGGGACAGGAGGAGACGCTTTCTTT. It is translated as CASSTGGTGGDAFF.

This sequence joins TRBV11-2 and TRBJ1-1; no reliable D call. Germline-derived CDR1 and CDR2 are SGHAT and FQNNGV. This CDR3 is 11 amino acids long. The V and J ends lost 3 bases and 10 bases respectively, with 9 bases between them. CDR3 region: CASSFGEGAFF. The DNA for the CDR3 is TGTGCCAGCAGCTTTGGTGAGGGAGCTTTCTTT.

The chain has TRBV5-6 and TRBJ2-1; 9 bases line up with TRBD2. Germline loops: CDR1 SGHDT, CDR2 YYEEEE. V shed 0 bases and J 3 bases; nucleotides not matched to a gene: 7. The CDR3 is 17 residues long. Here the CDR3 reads CASSLAFWTSDYNEQFF. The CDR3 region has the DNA TGTGCCAGCAGCTTGGCGTTTTGGACTAGCGACTACAATGAGCAGTTCTTC.

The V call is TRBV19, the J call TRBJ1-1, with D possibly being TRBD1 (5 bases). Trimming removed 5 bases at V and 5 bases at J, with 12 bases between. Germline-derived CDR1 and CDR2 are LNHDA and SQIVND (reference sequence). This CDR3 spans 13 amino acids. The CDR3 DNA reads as TGTGCCAGTAGTCCCGTAAGGGGTACTGAAGCTTTCTTT. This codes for CASSPVRGTEAFF.

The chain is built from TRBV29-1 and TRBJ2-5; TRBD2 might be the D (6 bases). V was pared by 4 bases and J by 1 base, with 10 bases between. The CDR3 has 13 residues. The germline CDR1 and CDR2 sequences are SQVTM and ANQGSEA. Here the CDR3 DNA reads TGCAGCGTTGGTCGGGGGTTCCAAGAGACCCAGTACTTC. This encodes CSVGRGFQETQYF.

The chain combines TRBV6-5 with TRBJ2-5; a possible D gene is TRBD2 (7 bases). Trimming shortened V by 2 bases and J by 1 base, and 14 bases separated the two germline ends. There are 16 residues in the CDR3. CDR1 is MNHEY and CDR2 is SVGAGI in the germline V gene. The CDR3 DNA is TGTGCCAGCAGTTACGAGGGGGGGCGAGTCCAAGAGACCCAGTACTTC. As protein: CASSYEGGRVQETQYF.

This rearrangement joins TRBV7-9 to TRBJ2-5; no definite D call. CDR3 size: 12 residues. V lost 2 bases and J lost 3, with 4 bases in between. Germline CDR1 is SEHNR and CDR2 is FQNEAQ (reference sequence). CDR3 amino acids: CASSLIEETQYF. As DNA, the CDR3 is TGTGCCAGCAGCTTAATCGAAGAGACCCAGTACTTC.

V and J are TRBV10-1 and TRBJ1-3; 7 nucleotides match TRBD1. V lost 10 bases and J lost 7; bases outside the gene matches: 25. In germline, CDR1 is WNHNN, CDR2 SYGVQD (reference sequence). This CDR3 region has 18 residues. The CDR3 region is CANSNGQTRGSLENTIYF. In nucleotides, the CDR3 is TGCGCCAACTCAAACGGCCAAACCAGGGGGAGCTTGGAGAACACCATATATTTT.